This TCR beta chain was retrieved from a study of control samples from healthy donors and cancer patients. Produced via immunoSEQ multiplex PCR; TCRdb's table is partial and in-frame only. Of around 92,000 clones listed, roughly 78% are singletons. V gave up 2 bases and J gave up 4 bases, with 14 bases separating them. The CDR3 is made up of 15 amino acids. The germline CDR1 and CDR2 sequences are MNHNS and SASEGT. This clonotype originated in a man in his sixties in good health. The sequencing sample was made of blood. The chain is built from TRBV6-1 and TRBJ1-1, with D uncertain. The CDR3 DNA follows: TGTGCCAGCAGTGAACCGAGACTCTTAGGCACTGAAGCTTTCTTT. This gives the protein CASSEPRLLGTEAFF.